This TCR beta chain was sequenced during a study of T-cell reconstitution after alpha-beta-depleted transplantation in children. Study-wide findings and caveats: Expanded graft clones, several hundred of them, were reportedly the source of alpha-beta T cells about two months after transplant.

Unique molecular identifiers were built into the TCRbeta library. From the PCR reads, TCRdb called clonotypes with MiXCR, one entry per CDR3 protein. In the table there are 750,000 to 950,000 distinct CDR3 sequences, approximately 15% of which are singletons. This CDR3 region has 16 residues. V was clipped by 5 bases and J by 6 bases, with 21 bases between them. CDR1 SNHLY and CDR2 FYNNEI come from the germline V gene. Details on this clonotype: Its target is not known.

V and J are TRBV2 and TRBJ2-3; D not resolved. Sample: PBMCs, mostly from graft donor cells, taken 360 days after TCRalphabeta/CD19-depleted stem cell transplant. This TCR derives from a male patient between 10 and 17 years old who had a stem cell transplant for acute lymphoblastic leukemia, so the T cells may come from the graft donor. CDR3 bases: TGTGCCAGCAGTCCTTCGCCTAATAGCAAGGCCGATACGCAGTATTTT. Translation gives CASSPSPNSKADTQYF.